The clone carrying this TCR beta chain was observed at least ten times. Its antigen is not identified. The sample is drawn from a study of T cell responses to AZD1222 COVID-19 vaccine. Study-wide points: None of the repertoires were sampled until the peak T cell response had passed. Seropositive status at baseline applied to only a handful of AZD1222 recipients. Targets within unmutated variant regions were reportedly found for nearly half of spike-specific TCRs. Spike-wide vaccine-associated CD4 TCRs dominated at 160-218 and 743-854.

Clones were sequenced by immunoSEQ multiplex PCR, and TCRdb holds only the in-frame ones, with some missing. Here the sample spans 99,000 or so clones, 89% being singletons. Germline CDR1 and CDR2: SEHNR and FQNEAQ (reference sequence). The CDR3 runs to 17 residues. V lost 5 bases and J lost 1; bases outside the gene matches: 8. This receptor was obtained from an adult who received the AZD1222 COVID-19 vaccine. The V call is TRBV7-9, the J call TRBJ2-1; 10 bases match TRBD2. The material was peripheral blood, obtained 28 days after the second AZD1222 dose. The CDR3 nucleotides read TGTGCCAGCAGCCCTACCAGACTAGCGGGTTCCTACAATGAGCAGTTCTTC. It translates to CASSPTRLAGSYNEQFF.